The text below deals with one T cell receptor beta chain. The antigen remains undetermined. CDR3 length: 14 residues. V was cut by 3 bases and J by 6 bases, with 14 bases left in between. The germline V gene encodes CDR1 SNHLY and CDR2 FYNNEI. The data were taken from a study of cytomegalovirus exposure and HLA in healthy donors. PCR involved 60 Vbeta and 13 Jbeta primers. Produced via immunoSEQ multiplex PCR; TCRdb's table is partial and in-frame only. The sample lists about 120,000 clones; roughly four fifths were seen once. Study-wide points: TCR beta sequences numbering 15,000 to 20,000 were associated with HLA alleles at 0.05 false discovery rate in a later analysis. The analysis excluded some indistinguishable V segments, including TRBV6-2 and TRBV6-3. Overall, about 160 TCR beta chains were annotated as cytomegalovirus-associated.

This TCR came from a man aged 18 to 30 in good health and CMV-seronegative. J is TRBJ1-1 and V is TRBV2; D call uncertain. The specimen sequenced was PBMCs. CDR3 coding DNA: TGTGCCAGCAGTGATCCCCCGGGGAGACCTGAAGCTTTCTTT. This gives the protein CASSDPPGRPEAFF.